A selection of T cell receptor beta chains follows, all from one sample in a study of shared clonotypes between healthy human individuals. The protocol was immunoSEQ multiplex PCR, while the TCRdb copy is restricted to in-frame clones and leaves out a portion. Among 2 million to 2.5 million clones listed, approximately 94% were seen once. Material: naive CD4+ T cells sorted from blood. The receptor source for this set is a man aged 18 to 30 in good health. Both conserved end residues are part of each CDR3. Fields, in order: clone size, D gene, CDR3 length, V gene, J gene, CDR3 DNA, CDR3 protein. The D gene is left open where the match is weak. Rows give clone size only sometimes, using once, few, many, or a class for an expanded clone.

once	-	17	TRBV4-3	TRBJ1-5	TGCGCCAGCAGCCAAGATCCGTTCACAGGAACCAATCAGCCCCAGCATTTT	CASSQDPFTGTNQPQHF
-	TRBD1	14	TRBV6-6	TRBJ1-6	TGTGCCAGCAGCCCTGACAGGGTTAATTCACCCCTCCACTTT	CASSPDRVNSPLHF
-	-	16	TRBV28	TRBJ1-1	TGTGCCAGCAGTTTCCGGCAGGTGACCTGGGGCACTGAAGCTTTCTTT	CASSFRQVTWGTEAFF
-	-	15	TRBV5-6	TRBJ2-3	TGTGCCAGCAGCTTGGGGCATCCGGGGACAGATACGCAGTATTTT	CASSLGHPGTDTQYF
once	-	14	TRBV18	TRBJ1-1	TGTGCCAGCTCACCAACGGCAGGGAACACTGAAGCTTTCTTT	CASSPTAGNTEAFF
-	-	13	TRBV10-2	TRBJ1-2	TGCGCCAGCAGTGGCAGGGGAGGCTATGGCTACACCTTC	CASSGRGGYGYTF
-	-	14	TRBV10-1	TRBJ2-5	TGCGCCAGCAGTGAGTCCAGGGTGGGGGAGACCCAGTACTTC	CASSESRVGETQYF
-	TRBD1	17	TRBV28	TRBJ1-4	TGTGCCAGCAGTCTGGGACAGGGGGGAATAATAGGTGAAAAACTGTTTTTT	CASSLGQGGIIGEKLFF
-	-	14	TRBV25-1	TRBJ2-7	TGTGCCAGCAGTAAGGGCAGCCGCTCCTACGAGCAGTACTTC	CASSKGSRSYEQYF
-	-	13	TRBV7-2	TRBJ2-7	TGTGCCAGCAGCTTAGTGGCCGCCTACGAGCAGTACTTC	CASSLVAAYEQYF
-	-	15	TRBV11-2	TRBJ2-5	TGTGCCAGCAGCCTCTCTAGGACGGACCAAGAGACCCAGTACTTC	CASSLSRTDQETQYF
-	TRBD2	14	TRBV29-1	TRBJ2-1	TGCAGCGTGGTCAAAAGCGGGGAAGGGAATGAGCAGTTCTTC	CSVVKSGEGNEQFF
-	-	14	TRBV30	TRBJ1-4	TGTGCCTGGAGTGGGGGAGGGGTCGGTGAAAAACTGTTTTTT	CAWSGGGVGEKLFF
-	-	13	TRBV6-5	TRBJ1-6	TGTGCCAGCAGTAATCCCGACCGGGCGGCCCTCCACTTT	CASSNPDRAALHF
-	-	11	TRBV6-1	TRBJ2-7	TGTGCCAGCAGGCCAGTGGACGAGCAGTACTTC	CASRPVDEQYF
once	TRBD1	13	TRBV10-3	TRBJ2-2	TGTGCCATCAGAATCCAGGGGGACGGGGAGCTGTTTTTT	CAIRIQGDGELFF
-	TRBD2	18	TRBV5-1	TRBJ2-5	TGCGCCAGCAGCACCGGGACTAGCGTGAACATTGACGTGAAGACCCAGTACTTC	CASSTGTSVNIDVKTQYF
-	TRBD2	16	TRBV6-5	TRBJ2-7	TGTGCCAGCAGTTCCTTCAAAGCGGGGGGGCCCTACGAGCAGTACTTC	CASSSFKAGGPYEQYF
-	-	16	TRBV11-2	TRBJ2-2	TGTGCCAGCAGCTTAGAAGGAACAGATCTCACCGGGGAGCTGTTTTTT	CASSLEGTDLTGELFF
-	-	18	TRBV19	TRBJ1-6	TGTGCCAGTAGTAAAGGGGGGACTTCGAGCTCCTATAATTCACCCCTCCACTTT	CASSKGGTSSSYNSPLHF
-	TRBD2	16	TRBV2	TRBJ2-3	TGTGCCAGCAGTGAAAGGGCTAGCGGGGGCACAGATACGCAGTATTTT	CASSERASGGTDTQYF
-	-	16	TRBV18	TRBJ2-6	TGTGCCAGCTCACCACCGAATCGCTCTGGGGCCAACGTCCTGACTTTC	CASSPPNRSGANVLTF
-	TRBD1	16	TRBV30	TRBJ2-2	TGTGCCTGGAAAAAAGCCGGGACAGGGTTCGACGGGGAGCTGTTTTTT	CAWKKAGTGFDGELFF
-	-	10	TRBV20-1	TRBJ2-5	TGCAGTGCCGCGGAAGAGACCCAGTACTTC	CSAAEETQYF
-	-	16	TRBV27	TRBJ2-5	TGTGCCAGCAGTTTATCCTGGACCTCCCGGGGGGAGACCCAGTACTTC	CASSLSWTSRGETQYF
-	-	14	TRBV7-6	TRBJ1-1	TGTGCCAGCAGCTTAGGTTCCGGGGGCACTGAAGCTTTCTTT	CASSLGSGGTEAFF
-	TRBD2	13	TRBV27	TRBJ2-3	TGTGCCAGCCGACTAGCGGGCACAGATACGCAGTATTTT	CASRLAGTDTQYF
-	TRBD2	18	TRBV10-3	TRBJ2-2	TGTGCCATCCGTGATCGGACGGGAGGGAGGGCCGACACCGGGGAGCTGTTTTTT	CAIRDRTGGRADTGELFF
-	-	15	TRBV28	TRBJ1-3	TGTGCCAGCACTGGGGGGAGGACAGCTGGAAACACCATATATTTT	CASTGGRTAGNTIYF
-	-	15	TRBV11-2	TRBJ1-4	TGTGCCAGCAGCTTGGGGAGGACGGCTAATGAAAAACTGTTTTTT	CASSLGRTANEKLFF
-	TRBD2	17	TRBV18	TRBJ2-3	TGTGCCAGCTCACAGGGACTAGCGGGGGGCCACACAGATACGCAGTATTTT	CASSQGLAGGHTDTQYF
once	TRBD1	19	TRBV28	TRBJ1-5	TGTGCCAGCAGGGACGGGACAGGGGGCTGGTCGGCTTACAATCAGCCCCAGCATTTT	CASRDGTGGWSAYNQPQHF
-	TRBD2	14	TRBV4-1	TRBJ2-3	TGCGCCAGTAGAGGGGTCGGGGGGACAGATACGCAGTATTTT	CASRGVGGTDTQYF